This T cell receptor (beta chain) was found in a study of OX40 agonist ivuxolimab in advanced cancers. Study-wide context: Intravenous ivuxolimab was administered to patients every 2 weeks at 0.01 to 10 mg/kg. Overall study findings and caveats: Normalized T-cell clonal expansion was also low in some nonresponders. Dosing at 0.1 to 3.0 mg/kg was accompanied by clonal expansion of CD4+ and CD8+ blood T cells by week 6. On average, CD8+ T cells had more expanded clones than CD4+.

Sequenced by immunoSEQ multiplex PCR; TCRdb stores in-frame clones only, minus some. The data show about 36,000 clones, over 75% seen once. The CDR3 is made up of 16 amino acids. Worth noting for this clone: Its antigen remains unidentified.

V and J are TRBV21-1 and TRBJ2-7. TRBV21-1 is labeled a pseudogene. The receptor was derived from an adult with an advanced solid tumor such as melanoma, head and neck, liver or kidney cancer. The sequences come from CD4+ or CD8+ T cells sorted from blood, collected in a trial of the OX40 agonist ivuxolimab. CDR3 sequence: CASSKFSGTETYEQYF. The CDR3 DNA follows: TGTGCCAGCAGCAAGTTCTCCGGGACCGAAACCTACGAGCAGTACTTC.